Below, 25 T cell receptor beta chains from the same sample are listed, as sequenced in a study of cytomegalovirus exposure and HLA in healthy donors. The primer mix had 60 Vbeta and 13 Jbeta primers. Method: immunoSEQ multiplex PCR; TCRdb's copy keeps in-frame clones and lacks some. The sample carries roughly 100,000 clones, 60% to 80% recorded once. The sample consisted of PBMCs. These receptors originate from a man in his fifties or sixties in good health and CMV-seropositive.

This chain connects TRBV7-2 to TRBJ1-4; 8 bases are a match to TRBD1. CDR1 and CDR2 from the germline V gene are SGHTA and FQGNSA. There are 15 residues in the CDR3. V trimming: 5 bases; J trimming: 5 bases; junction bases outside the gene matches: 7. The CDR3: CASSAGQGLNEKLFF. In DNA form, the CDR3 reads TGTGCCAGCAGCGCCGGACAGGGATTAAATGAAAAACTGTTTTTT.

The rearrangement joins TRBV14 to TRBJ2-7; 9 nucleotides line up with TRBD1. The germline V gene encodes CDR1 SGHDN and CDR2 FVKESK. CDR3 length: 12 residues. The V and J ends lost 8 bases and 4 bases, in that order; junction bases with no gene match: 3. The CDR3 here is CASGQGLYEQYF. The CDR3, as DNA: TGTGCCAGCGGACAGGGGCTTTACGAGCAGTACTTC.

As DNA, the CDR3 is TGTGCCTGGAGTCCCCAGGGGGATGGCTACACCTTC. This sequence encodes CAWSPQGDGYTF. The rearrangement joins TRBV30 to TRBJ1-2, with TRBD1 matching 7 bases. V lost 2 bases to trimming and J lost 6 bases; unmatched junction nucleotides: 3. The V gene's germline CDR1 is GTSNPN and CDR2 SVGIG (reference sequence). There are 12 residues in the CDR3. Full variable domain (rest looked up from reference TRBV30 and TRBJ1-2): SQTIHQWPATLVQPVGSPLSLECTVEGTSNPNLYWYRQAAGRGLQLLFYSVGIGQISSEVPQNLSASRPQDRQFILSSKKLLLSDSGFYLCAWSPQGDGYTFGSGTRLTVV.

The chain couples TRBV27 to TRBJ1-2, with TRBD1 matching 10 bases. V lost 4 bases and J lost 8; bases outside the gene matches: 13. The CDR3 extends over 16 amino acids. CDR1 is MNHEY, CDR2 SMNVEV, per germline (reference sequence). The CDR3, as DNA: TGTGCCAGCAGTTCCGCGATGACAGGGGGCGTAGGGGGCTACACCTTC. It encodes CASSSAMTGGVGGYTF.

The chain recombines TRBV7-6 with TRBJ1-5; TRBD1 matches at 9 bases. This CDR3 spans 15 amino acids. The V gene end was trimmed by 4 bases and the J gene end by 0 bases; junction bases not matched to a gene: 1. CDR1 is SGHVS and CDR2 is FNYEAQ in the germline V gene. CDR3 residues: CASSSGQGSNQPQHF. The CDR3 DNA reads TGTGCCAGCAGCTCGGGACAGGGTAGCAATCAGCCCCAGCATTTT.

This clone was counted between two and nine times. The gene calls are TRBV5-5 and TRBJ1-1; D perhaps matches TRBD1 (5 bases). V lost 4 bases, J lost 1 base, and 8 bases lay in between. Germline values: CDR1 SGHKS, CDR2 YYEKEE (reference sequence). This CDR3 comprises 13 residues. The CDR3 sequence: CASSQGTNTEAFF. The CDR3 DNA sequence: TGTGCCAGCAGCCAGGGAACGAACACTGAAGCTTTCTTT.

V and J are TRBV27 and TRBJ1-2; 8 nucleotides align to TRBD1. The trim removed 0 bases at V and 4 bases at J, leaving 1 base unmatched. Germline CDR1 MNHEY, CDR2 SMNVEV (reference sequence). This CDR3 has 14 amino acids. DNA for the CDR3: TGTGCCAGCAGTTTATCCGGACAGGGCTATGGCTACACCTTC. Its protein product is CASSLSGQGYGYTF.

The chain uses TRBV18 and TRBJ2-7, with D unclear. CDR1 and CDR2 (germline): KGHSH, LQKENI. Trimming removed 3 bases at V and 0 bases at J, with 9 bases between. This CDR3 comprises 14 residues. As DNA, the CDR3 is TGTGCCAGCTCACCTCCGTTAATCTCCTACGAGCAGTACTTC. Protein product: CASSPPLISYEQYF.

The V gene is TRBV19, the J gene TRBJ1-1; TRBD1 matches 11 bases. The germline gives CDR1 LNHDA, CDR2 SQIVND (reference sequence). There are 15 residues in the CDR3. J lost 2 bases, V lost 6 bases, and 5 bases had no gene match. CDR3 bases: TGTGCCAGTAGGGACAGGGGGCTTTTTAACACTGAAGCTTTCTTT. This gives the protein CASRDRGLFNTEAFF. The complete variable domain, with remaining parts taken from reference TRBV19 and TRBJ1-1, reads DGGITQSPKYLFRKEGQNVTLSCEQNLNHDAMYWYRQDPGQGLRLIYYSQIVNDFQKGDIAEGYSVSREKKESFPLTVTSAQKNPTAFYLCASRDRGLFNTEAFFGQGTRLTVV.

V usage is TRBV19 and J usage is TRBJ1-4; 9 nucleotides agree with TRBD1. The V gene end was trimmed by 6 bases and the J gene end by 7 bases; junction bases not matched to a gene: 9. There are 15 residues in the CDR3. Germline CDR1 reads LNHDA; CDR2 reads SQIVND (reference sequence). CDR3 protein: CASRMTGGISEKLFF. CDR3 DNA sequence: TGTGCCAGTAGGATGACAGGGGGAATTAGTGAAAAACTGTTTTTT. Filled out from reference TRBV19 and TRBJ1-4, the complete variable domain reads DGGITQSPKYLFRKEGQNVTLSCEQNLNHDAMYWYRQDPGQGLRLIYYSQIVNDFQKGDIAEGYSVSREKKESFPLTVTSAQKNPTAFYLCASRMTGGISEKLFFGSGTQLSVL.

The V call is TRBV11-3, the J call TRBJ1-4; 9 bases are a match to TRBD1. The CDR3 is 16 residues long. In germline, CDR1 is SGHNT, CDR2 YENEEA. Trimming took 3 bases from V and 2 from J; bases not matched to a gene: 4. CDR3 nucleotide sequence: TGTGCCAGCAGCTTGGGACAGGGATGGACTAATGAAAAACTGTTTTTT. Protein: CASSLGQGWTNEKLFF. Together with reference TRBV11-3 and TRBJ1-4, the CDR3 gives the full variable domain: EAGVVQSPRYKIIEKKQPVAFWCNPISGHNTLYWYLQNLGQGPELLIRYENEEAVDDSQLPKDRFSAERLKGVDSTLKIQPAELGDSAVYLCASSLGQGWTNEKLFFGSGTQLSVL.

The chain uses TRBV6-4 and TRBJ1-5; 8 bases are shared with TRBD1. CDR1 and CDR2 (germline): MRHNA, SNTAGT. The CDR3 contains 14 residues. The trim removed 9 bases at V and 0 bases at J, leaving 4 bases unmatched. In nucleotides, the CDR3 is TGTGCCAGTGCGGACAGGGCTAGCAATCAGCCCCAGCATTTT. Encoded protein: CASADRASNQPQHF.

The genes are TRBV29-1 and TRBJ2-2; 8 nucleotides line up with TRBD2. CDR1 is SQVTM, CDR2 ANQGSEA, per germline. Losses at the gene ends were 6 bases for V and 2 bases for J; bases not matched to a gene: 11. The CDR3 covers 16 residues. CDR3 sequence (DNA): TGCAGCGTCAAGCCACGGGGGGGCCTAAACACCGGGGAGCTGTTTTTT. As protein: CSVKPRGGLNTGELFF.

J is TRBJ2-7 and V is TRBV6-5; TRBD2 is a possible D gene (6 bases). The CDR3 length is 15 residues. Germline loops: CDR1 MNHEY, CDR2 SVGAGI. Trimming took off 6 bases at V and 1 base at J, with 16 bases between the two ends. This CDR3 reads CASSSSGEASYEQYF. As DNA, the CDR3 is TGTGCCAGCAGCTCCTCGGGGGAGGCGTCCTACGAGCAGTACTTC.

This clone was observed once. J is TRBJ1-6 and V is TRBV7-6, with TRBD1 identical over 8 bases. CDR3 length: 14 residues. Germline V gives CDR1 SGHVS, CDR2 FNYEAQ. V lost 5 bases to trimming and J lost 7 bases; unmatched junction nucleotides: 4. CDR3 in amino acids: CASSPDRGNSPLHF. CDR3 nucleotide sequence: TGTGCCAGCAGCCCCGACAGGGGCAATTCACCCCTCCACTTT. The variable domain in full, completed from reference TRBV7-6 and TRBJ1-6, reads GAGVSQSPRYKVTKRGQDVALRCDPISGHVSLYWYRQALGQGPEFLTYFNYEAQQDKSGLPNDRFSAERPEGSISTLTIQRTEQRDSAMYRCASSPDRGNSPLHFGNGTRLTVT.

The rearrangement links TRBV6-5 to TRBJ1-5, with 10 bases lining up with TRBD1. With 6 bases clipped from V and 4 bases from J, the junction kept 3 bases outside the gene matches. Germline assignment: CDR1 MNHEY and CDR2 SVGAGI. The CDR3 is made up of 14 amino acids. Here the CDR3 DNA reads TGTGCCAGCAGGGGACAGGGGCGGAATCAGCCCCAGCATTTT. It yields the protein CASRGQGRNQPQHF.

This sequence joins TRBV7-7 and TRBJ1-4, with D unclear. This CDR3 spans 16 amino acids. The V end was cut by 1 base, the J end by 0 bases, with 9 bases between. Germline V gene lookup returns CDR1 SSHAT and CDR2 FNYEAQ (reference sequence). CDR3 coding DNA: TGTGCCAGCAGCTTAGGGAGGAACCCAACTAATGAAAAACTGTTTTTT. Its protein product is CASSLGRNPTNEKLFF.

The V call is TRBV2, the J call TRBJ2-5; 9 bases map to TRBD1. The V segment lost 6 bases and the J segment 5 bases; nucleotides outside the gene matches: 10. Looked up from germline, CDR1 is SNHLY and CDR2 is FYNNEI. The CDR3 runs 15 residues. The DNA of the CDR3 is TGTGCCAGCAGGGAAAACAGGGGGCGCGGGGAGACCCAGTACTTC. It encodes CASRENRGRGETQYF.

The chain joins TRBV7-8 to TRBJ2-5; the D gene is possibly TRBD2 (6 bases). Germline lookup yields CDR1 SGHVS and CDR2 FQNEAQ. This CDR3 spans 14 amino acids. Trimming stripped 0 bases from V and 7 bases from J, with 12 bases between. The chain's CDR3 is CASSLAGGGGTQYF. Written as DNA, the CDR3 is TGTGCCAGCAGCTTAGCGGGGGGAGGAGGGACCCAGTACTTC.

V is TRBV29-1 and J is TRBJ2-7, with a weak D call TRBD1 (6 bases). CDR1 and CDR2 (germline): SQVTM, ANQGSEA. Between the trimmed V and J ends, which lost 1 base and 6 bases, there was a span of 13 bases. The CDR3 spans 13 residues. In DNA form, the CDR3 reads TGCAGCGTTGAAGGGCCAGGGGTTAGCGAGCAGTACTTC. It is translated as CSVEGPGVSEQYF.

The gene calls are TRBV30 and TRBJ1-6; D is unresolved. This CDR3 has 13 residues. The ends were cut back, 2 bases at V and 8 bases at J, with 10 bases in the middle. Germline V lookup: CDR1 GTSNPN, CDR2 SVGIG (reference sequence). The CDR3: CAWSSPGDSPLHF. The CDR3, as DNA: TGTGCCTGGAGTTCCCCGGGAGATTCACCCCTCCACTTT.

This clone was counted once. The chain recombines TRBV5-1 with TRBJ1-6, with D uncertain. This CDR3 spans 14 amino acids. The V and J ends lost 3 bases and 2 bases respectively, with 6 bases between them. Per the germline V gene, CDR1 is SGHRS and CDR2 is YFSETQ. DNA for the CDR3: TGCGCCAGCAGCTCCACAGCCTATAATTCACCCCTCCACTTT. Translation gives CASSSTAYNSPLHF.

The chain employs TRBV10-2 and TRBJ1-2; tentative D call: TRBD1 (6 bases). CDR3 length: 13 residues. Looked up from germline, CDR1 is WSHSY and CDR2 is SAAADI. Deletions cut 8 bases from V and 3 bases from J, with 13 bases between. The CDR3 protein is CASRGQNDYGYTF. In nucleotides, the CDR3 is TGCGCCAGCCGAGGACAGAACGACTATGGCTACACCTTC.

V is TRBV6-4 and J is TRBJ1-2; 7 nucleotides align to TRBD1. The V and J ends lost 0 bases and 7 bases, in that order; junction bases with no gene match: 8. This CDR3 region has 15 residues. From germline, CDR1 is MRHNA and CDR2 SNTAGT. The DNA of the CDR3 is TGTGCCAGCAGTGACTCGACAGGGTCTGTAGCTGGCTACACCTTC. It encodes CASSDSTGSVAGYTF.

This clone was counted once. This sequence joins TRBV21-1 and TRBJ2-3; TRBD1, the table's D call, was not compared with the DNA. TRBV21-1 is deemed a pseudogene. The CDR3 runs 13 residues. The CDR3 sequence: CASSPQASDTQYF. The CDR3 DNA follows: TGTGCCAGCAGCCCCCAGGCCTCAGATACGCAGTATTTT.